Shown below are 20 T cell receptor beta chains from a single sample sequenced in a study of molecular identifiers for immune sequencing clone quantification. MiXCR, applied by TCRdb to the PCR reads, yields one record per CDR3 protein. The table lists a few hundred thousand distinct CDR3 sequences, about a fifth of them singletons. The sample comprised naive CD8+ T cells from blood, with Jurkat cell RNA spiked in. Subset given: FACS-sorted CD8+CD4-CCR7+CD45RA+ naive T cells. These receptors originate from a human donor in good health. Some libraries in this study had Jurkat cell RNA spiked in.

The rearrangement links TRBV6-1 to TRBJ2-7, with D uncertain. Trimming cost V 1 base and J 8 bases, with 9 bases left between them. CDR3 size: 12 residues. The germline V gene encodes CDR1 MNHNS and CDR2 SASEGT. The DNA of the CDR3 is TGTGCCAGCAGTGAAGACGCCCGCAAGCAGTACTTC. Encoded protein: CASSEDARKQYF.

In its sample, this clonotype was seen many times. The rearrangement joins TRBV6-5 to TRBJ2-7; TRBD1 matches 7 bases. This CDR3 has 13 amino acids. V gave up 0 bases and J gave up 4 bases; unmatched junction bases: 0. CDR1 MNHEY and CDR2 SVGAGI come from the germline V gene. The CDR3 DNA reads TGTGCCAGCAGTTACTCGACAGGGTACGAGCAGTACTTC. Encoded protein: CASSYSTGYEQYF.

This clonotype was counted at least ten times. The CDR3 spells CASTLGSLEETQYF. Here the CDR3 DNA reads TGTGCCAGCACCCTTGGGAGCCTGGAAGAGACCCAGTACTTC. The chain combines TRBV6-2 or TRBV6-3 with TRBJ2-5, with D perhaps TRBD2 (5 bases). Germline assignment: CDR1 MNHEY and CDR2 SVGEGT. Trimming cost V 7 bases and J 3 bases, with 15 bases left between them. The CDR3 spans 14 residues.

Concerning this clonotype: A much bigger clone sits one base away, suggesting this may be a read error. The rearrangement uses TRBV6-2 or TRBV6-3 and TRBJ1-2; D gene ambiguous. This CDR3 has 13 residues. The germline CDR1 and CDR2 sequences are MNHEY and SVGEGT. DNA for the CDR3: TGTGCCAGCAGTTACGGACTAAACTATGACTACACCTTC. This translates into CASSYGLNYDYTF.

This clonotype was found a few times. The rearrangement joins TRBV7-9 to TRBJ2-5; 8 bases align to TRBD2. The CDR3 totals 16 residues. The germline V gene encodes CDR1 SEHNR and CDR2 FQNEAQ (reference sequence). V gave up 2 bases and J gave up 2 bases; unmatched junction bases: 7. CDR3 amino acids: CASSLLPAGVQETQYF. CDR3 in DNA: TGTGCCAGCAGCTTATTGCCAGCGGGGGTGCAAGAGACCCAGTACTTC. Using reference TRBV7-9 and TRBJ2-5 for the parts outside the CDR3, the full variable domain is DTGVSQNPRHKITKRGQNVTFRCDPISEHNRLYWYRQTLGQGPEFLTYFQNEAQLEKSRLLSDRFSAERPKGSFSTLEIQRTEQGDSAMYLCASSLLPAGVQETQYFGPGTRLLVL.

This clonotype was counted ten times or more. The chain uses TRBV7-2 and TRBJ1-1; no firm D call. The germline gives CDR1 SGHTA, CDR2 FQGNSA. The length of the CDR3 is 12 residues. The V gene lost 7 bases and the J gene lost 4 bases, with 10 bases spanning the gap. Here the CDR3 DNA reads TGTGCCAGCACTTTGGGGTTCACTGAAGCTTTCTTT. Translated: CASTLGFTEAFF.

This clonotype was seen many times. The chain carries TRBV15 and TRBJ1-5, with D unresolved. Germline values: CDR1 LNHNV, CDR2 YYDKDF (reference sequence). The CDR3 contains 12 residues. The V end was cut by 5 bases, the J end by 6 bases, with 8 bases between. In nucleotides, the CDR3 is TGTGCCACCAGCTTAGGTAGTCAGCCCCAGCATTTT. This translates into CATSLGSQPQHF.

This clonotype was picked up many times. V usage is TRBV4-1 and J usage is TRBJ2-1, with D unclear. The germline V gene encodes CDR1 MGHRA and CDR2 YSYEKL. CDR3 length equals 12 residues. V was shortened by 0 bases and J by 7 bases, with 4 bases between the two germline ends. In DNA form, the CDR3 reads TGCGCCAGCAGCCAAGATCTGAATGAGCAGTTCTTC. Residues: CASSQDLNEQFF.

This clonotype came up many times. The J gene is TRBJ1-1, the V gene TRBV5-1; weak D call: TRBD1 (5 bases). Germline values: CDR1 SGHRS, CDR2 YFSETQ. The CDR3 consists of 15 residues. Trimming left V 0 bases short and J 4 bases short, with 13 bases between. CDR3 DNA: TGCGCCAGCAGCTTGGCTGAAAACGGGGCCACTGAAGCTTTCTTT. It specifies CASSLAENGATEAFF.

This clonotype turned up a few times. V is TRBV7-9 and J is TRBJ2-7; 9 bases align to TRBD2. The germline CDR1 and CDR2 sequences are SEHNR and FQNEAQ (reference sequence). With V trimmed by 0 bases and J by 1 base, 10 bases remained unmatched. The CDR3 sequence is 18 residues long. The CDR3 DNA sequence: TGTGCCAGCAGCTTAGCGACGAGCGGGAGGCACTTATCCTACGAGCAGTACTTC. Its protein is CASSLATSGRHLSYEQYF. Drawing the rest from reference TRBV7-9 and TRBJ2-7, the complete variable domain is DTGVSQNPRHKITKRGQNVTFRCDPISEHNRLYWYRQTLGQGPEFLTYFQNEAQLEKSRLLSDRFSAERPKGSFSTLEIQRTEQGDSAMYLCASSLATSGRHLSYEQYFGPGTRLTVT.

The rearrangement joins TRBV27 to TRBJ2-7; D is unclear. V lost 5 bases and J 2 bases, leaving 19 bases between the germline ends. Germline CDR1 is MNHEY and CDR2 is SMNVEV (reference sequence). CDR3 length: 16 amino acids. The CDR3 nucleotides read TGTGCCAGCAGTCCACCAAACGTACGTCCCCCCTACGAGCAGTACTTC. As protein: CASSPPNVRPPYEQYF.

This clonotype was counted ten times or more. V gene TRBV9 combines with J gene TRBJ2-7; the match to TRBD1 covers 8 bases. CDR1 is SGDLS, CDR2 YYNGEE, per germline. V lost 3 bases and J lost 4; bases outside the gene matches: 12. This CDR3 comprises 16 residues. In DNA, the CDR3 is TGTGCCAGCAGCGAAGGGGGGACAGGCCTTGCGTACGAGCAGTACTTC. Translation gives CASSEGGTGLAYEQYF.

To note about this clonotype: Just one base apart from a much larger clone, this may be a read error. The chain has TRBV7-9 and TRBJ1-5, with 7 bases lining up with TRBD1. CDR1 SEHNR and CDR2 FQNEAQ come from the germline V gene (reference sequence). The CDR3 has 16 amino acids. The CDR3 nucleotides read TGTGCCGGCAGCTTAGCAGGGGGGGGGAAGAATCAGCCCCAGCATTTT. It is translated as CAGSLAGGGKNQPQHF.

A note on this clonotype: Germline and junction disagree at one end, which may indicate a read error. The chain joins TRBV24-1 to TRBJ2-1; D gene uncertain. This CDR3 spans 11 amino acids. From germline, CDR1 is KGHDR and CDR2 SFDVKD. In DNA form, the CDR3 reads TGTGCCTCCAGTGATCGAAATGAGCAGTTCTTC. This encodes CASSDRNEQFF.

At least ten counts were recorded for this clonotype. This chain joins TRBV7-9 and TRBJ2-2, with a weak D call TRBD1 (6 bases). Germline V gene data show CDR1 as SEHNR and CDR2 as FQNEAQ (reference sequence). There are 15 residues in the CDR3. V was clipped by 4 bases and J by 5 bases, with 14 bases between them. CDR3 in DNA: TGTGCCAGCAGCTCCGGACAGAGACAAACCGGGGAGCTGTTTTTT. Protein: CASSSGQRQTGELFF.

This clonotype was counted at least ten times. The chain joins TRBV24-1 to TRBJ2-2; the match to TRBD1 covers 8 bases. CDR3 size: 17 residues. Trimming at V came to 4 bases and at J to 3 bases, leaving 9 bases not matched to a gene. CDR1 and CDR2 from the germline V gene are KGHDR and SFDVKD. The CDR3 DNA reads TGTGCCACCAGTGACCCCCCTCAGGGGGCCTACACCGGGGAGCTGTTTTTT. Its translation is CATSDPPQGAYTGELFF.

This clonotype was detected only a few times. V is TRBV12-3 or TRBV12-4 and J is TRBJ1-1; weak D call: TRBD1 (5 bases). This CDR3 has 14 residues. The V gene lost 3 bases and the J gene lost 0 bases, with 8 bases spanning the gap. The CDR3 protein is CASSLMGVNTEAFF. CDR3 coding DNA: TGTGCCAGCAGTTTGATGGGGGTGAACACTGAAGCTTTCTTT.

The gene calls are TRBV6-2 or TRBV6-3 and TRBJ2-3; D uncertain. Trimming took 8 bases from V and 5 from J, leaving 5 bases between them. Germline values: CDR1 MNHEY, CDR2 SVGEGT. This CDR3 region has 10 residues. The CDR3 nucleotides are TGTGCCAGCGGGGAAGATACGCAGTATTTT. This sequence encodes CASGEDTQYF.

This chain joins TRBV5-1 and TRBJ2-7, with 8 bases that match TRBD1. V was clipped by 2 bases and J by 2 bases; unmatched bases: 3. Looked up from germline, CDR1 is SGHRS and CDR2 is YFSETQ. The CDR3 covers 14 residues. The CDR3 region is CASSFGGQAYEQYF. The DNA for the CDR3 is TGCGCCAGCAGCTTTGGGGGACAGGCCTACGAGCAGTACTTC.

This clonotype was found many times. The V and J genes are TRBV28 and TRBJ2-3; the match to TRBD2 covers 11 bases. Germline V gene lookup returns CDR1 MDHEN and CDR2 SYDVKM. CDR3 length: 17 amino acids. J was trimmed by 2 bases and V by 4 bases; bases with no gene match: 8. The CDR3 DNA reads as TGTGCCAGCAGTTCGCCTTTAGCGGGAGGGTACACAGATACGCAGTATTTT. Its protein product is CASSSPLAGGYTDTQYF.